Following are 17 T cell receptor beta chains from one sample sequenced in a study of Ad26.COV2.S vaccination and SARS-CoV-2 variants. Treatment meaning: approximately 18 received Ad26.COV2.S at low or high dose, single or two shots; 5 received placebo; per-sample allocation not given. Day 63 after the first injection of vaccine or placebo was the sampling time. The method was immunoSEQ multiplex PCR; TCRdb's version includes in-frame clones alone and lacks a portion of them. This repertoire shows hundreds of thousands of clones, roughly 84% found once; its top ten account for around 3.5%. The source was peripheral blood, collected in a trial of Ad26.COV2.S vaccine versus placebo. These receptors all stem from a person between 18 and 65 years old who received the Ad26.COV2.S COVID-19 vaccine or a placebo.

Here the CDR3 reads CASSWDVGNYGYTF. In DNA form, the CDR3 reads TGTGCCAGCAGTTGGGACGTTGGAAACTATGGCTACACCTTC. This chain connects TRBV2 to TRBJ1-2, with TRBD1 as a possible D gene (5 bases). CDR1 and CDR2 (germline): SNHLY, FYNNEI. CDR3 length: 14 residues. Between the trimmed V and J ends, which lost 5 bases and 2 bases, there was a span of 12 bases.

This chain links TRBV19 with TRBJ2-7; TRBD1 aligns across 8 bases. Per the germline V gene, CDR1 is LNHDA and CDR2 is SQIVND (reference sequence). This CDR3 is built from 14 residues. After removal of 2 bases from V and 4 bases from J, the junction contained 4 bases not matched to a gene. The CDR3 DNA follows: TGTGCCAGTAGTATACGACAGGGGTCTTACGAGCAGTACTTC. Residues: CASSIRQGSYEQYF. Complete variable domain (other parts from reference TRBV19 and TRBJ2-7): DGGITQSPKYLFRKEGQNVTLSCEQNLNHDAMYWYRQDPGQGLRLIYYSQIVNDFQKGDIAEGYSVSREKKESFPLTVTSAQKNPTAFYLCASSIRQGSYEQYFGPGTRLTVT.

This chain links TRBV7-9 with TRBJ2-7; D may be TRBD1 (5 bases). Per the germline V gene, CDR1 is SEHNR and CDR2 is FQNEAQ (reference sequence). Trimming left V 4 bases short and J 5 bases short, with 24 bases between. The CDR3 is 17 amino acids. The CDR3 bases are TGTGCCAGCAGCTCCTGGCTGGCAGGGCTGGCGAGACACGAGCAGTACTTC. As protein: CASSSWLAGLARHEQYF.

V is TRBV4-3 and J is TRBJ2-2; D gene unclear. The CDR3 spans 15 residues. V lost 2 bases to trimming and J lost 4 bases, with 11 bases between them. CDR1 is LGHNA and CDR2 is YSLEER in the germline V gene. CDR3 region: CASSQLTDSTGELFF. As DNA, the CDR3 is TGCGCCAGCAGCCAATTAACAGATTCCACCGGGGAGCTGTTTTTT.

V usage is TRBV18 and J usage is TRBJ2-3, with D perhaps being TRBD1 or TRBD2 (5 bases each). The CDR3 is 18 residues long. The V gene's germline CDR1 is KGHSH and CDR2 LQKENI. Trimming stripped 1 base from V and 1 base from J, with 18 bases between. CDR3 DNA sequence: TGTGCCAGCTCACCACGGCCGGGACGGATAGGGGGCACAGATACGCAGTATTTT. Amino acids: CASSPRPGRIGGTDTQYF.

V and J are TRBV6-2 or TRBV6-3 and TRBJ2-1; 11 bases are a match to TRBD2. Germline CDR1 and CDR2: MNHEY and SVGEGT. The CDR3 is 18 residues long. The V gene end was trimmed by 4 bases and the J gene end by 8 bases; junction bases not matched to a gene: 16. CDR3 in DNA: TGTGCCAGCAGTTCCCCATGGATAACTAGCGGGGGTTCTGATGAGCAGTTCTTC. The encoded protein is CASSSPWITSGGSDEQFF.

V usage is TRBV4-3 and J usage is TRBJ2-7, with 7 bases identical to TRBD1. There are 14 residues in the CDR3. V shed 1 base, J shed 3 bases, and the junction held 3 bases outside the gene matches. Germline V gene sequence: CDR1 LGHNA, CDR2 YSLEER. The CDR3 DNA follows: TGCGCCAGCAGCCAAGGACAGGGAAGCTACGAGCAGTACTTC. Translation gives CASSQGQGSYEQYF.

This chain connects TRBV15 to TRBJ2-7, with D possibly matching TRBD2 (5 bases). V dropped 0 bases and J dropped 6 bases, with 9 bases sitting between them. The CDR3 has 13 amino acids. Germline V gene data show CDR1 as LNHNV and CDR2 as YYDKDF (reference sequence). CDR3: CATSRDAGGEQYF. In DNA form, the CDR3 reads TGTGCCACCAGCAGAGATGCTGGAGGCGAGCAGTACTTC. Variable domain in full (rest from reference TRBV15 and TRBJ2-7): DAMVIQNPRYQVTQFGKPVTLSCSQTLNHNVMYWYQQKSSQAPKLLFHYYDKDFNNEADTPDNFQSRRPNTSFCFLDIRSPGLGDTAMYLCATSRDAGGEQYFGPGTRLTVT.

The gene calls are TRBV12-5 and TRBJ1-1; the D is unclear. Germline V CDR1 and CDR2: LGHNT, FRNRAP. Trimming took off 1 base at V and 7 bases at J, with 16 bases between the two ends. The CDR3 consists of 15 residues. The CDR3 coding sequence is TGTGCTAGTGGTTTGGCCTCCATGGGAGGCGGTGAAGCTTTCTTT. Protein: CASGLASMGGGEAFF.

V gene TRBV9 combines with J gene TRBJ1-6; perhaps TRBD1 as D (5 bases). This CDR3 has 15 amino acids. Trimming removed 4 bases at V and 9 bases at J, with 17 bases between. Germline V CDR1 and CDR2: SGDLS, YYNGEE. The CDR3, as DNA: TGTGCCAGCAGCACCTCCAGGGAACGCAGTTCACCCCTCCACTTT. Translated, it gives CASSTSRERSSPLHF.

The rearrangement uses TRBV13 and TRBJ2-7, with TRBD2 matching over 7 bases. V lost 4 bases to trimming and J lost 7 bases; unmatched junction nucleotides: 4. The germline CDR1 and CDR2 sequences are PRHDT and FYEKMQ (reference sequence). The CDR3 is 12 amino acids. The CDR3 nucleotides are TGTGCCAGCAGCTCTGCGGGGGAGGAGCAGTACTTC. Translated: CASSSAGEEQYF.

V gene TRBV9 combines with J gene TRBJ2-6; a weak D match, TRBD2 (6 bases). Per germline, CDR1 SGDLS and CDR2 YYNGEE. This CDR3 is built from 18 residues. The V end lost 4 bases, the J end lost 2 bases, and 19 bases lay between the germline ends. The CDR3 nucleotides read TGTGCCAGCAGCCTTCGGGAGTTAAGGCTGGCTGGGGCCAACGTCCTGACTTTC. This translates into CASSLRELRLAGANVLTF.

This chain uses TRBV4-3 with TRBJ2-1, with a weak D call TRBD1 (6 bases). V gave up 2 bases and J gave up 8 bases, with 13 bases separating them. Per germline, CDR1 LGHNA and CDR2 YSLEER. The CDR3 spans 14 residues. CDR3 sequence: CASSQLTGYHEQFF. The CDR3, as DNA: TGCGCCAGCAGCCAATTAACAGGGTACCATGAGCAGTTCTTC.

The chain recombines TRBV30 with TRBJ1-1, with no clear D. The CDR3 has 13 residues. Germline V CDR1 and CDR2: GTSNPN, SVGIG (reference sequence). With 3 bases removed from V and 1 base from J, the gap between germline ends came to 9 bases. The CDR3 spells CAWRWQGNTEAFF. The CDR3, as DNA: TGTGCCTGGAGATGGCAAGGGAACACTGAAGCTTTCTTT.

The chain combines TRBV15 with TRBJ2-7, with D unclear. V was clipped by 6 bases and J by 0 bases, with 12 bases between them. CDR1 is LNHNV and CDR2 is YYDKDF in the germline V gene (reference sequence). The CDR3 is 14 amino acids. CDR3 sequence (DNA): TGTGCCACCAGAGCAGACTCGAACTCCTACGAGCAGTACTTC. Its translation: CATRADSNSYEQYF.

The chain employs TRBV6-5 and TRBJ2-3, with TRBD1 matching over 7 bases. V lost 6 bases, J lost 0 bases, and 6 bases stayed unmatched. Germline V CDR1 and CDR2: MNHEY, SVGAGI. CDR3 length equals 15 residues. The CDR3 sequence is CASRVGDSSTDTQYF. CDR3 bases: TGTGCCAGCAGGGTCGGGGACAGCAGCACAGATACGCAGTATTTT.

The chain's CDR3 is CAISESSGRGPREQYF. As DNA, the CDR3 is TGTGCCATCAGTGAGTCATCCGGAAGGGGCCCGCGGGAGCAGTACTTC. This chain joins TRBV10-3 and TRBJ2-7, with D tentatively TRBD1 (5 bases). Per the germline V gene, CDR1 is ENHRY and CDR2 is SYGVKD. V was cut by 0 bases and J by 7 bases, with 19 bases left in between. The CDR3 contains 16 residues.